This TCR beta chain is drawn from a study of blood T cell repertoires in COVID-19. About the study: The origin of the acute and convalescent COVID-19 samples was the United States, Italy and Spain.

The study drew participants aged about 18 to 89 years from 20 to 30 US areas. Symptom resolution, clearance, or two negative PCRs marked donors in Cohort 3 as recovered. Trimming pared 2 bases from V and 11 bases from J, leaving 15 bases between. Germline lookup yields CDR1 SQVTM and CDR2 ANQGSEA. This CDR3 has 12 residues. In the authors' workflow: Nucleated cell counts were estimated from reference gene primer amplification. Here immunoSEQ multiplex PCR was the method, and the copy in TCRdb shows in-frame clones only, minus some. That table gives V, J and clone size, and the DNA gave D and trimming. The sample has approximately 270,000 clones, 80% to 90% seen once; the top ten hold less than 2%.

The sequenced material came from PBMCs or T cells enriched from blood (not recorded which). The J gene is TRBJ1-1, the V gene TRBV29-1; D uncertain. The sequence was collected from a middle-aged man who had recovered from COVID-19. CDR3 coding DNA: TGCAGCGTTGAATCCGTAGCCTTTGGGGCTTTCTTT. The encoded protein is CSVESVAFGAFF.